This is a list of T cell receptor beta chains from one sample in a study of blood T cell repertoires in COVID-19. TCRdb's table, derived via immunoSEQ multiplex PCR, lists solely in-frame clones and lacks some. The top ten clones hold approximately 10% of a sample with 200,000 to 250,000 clones, nearly 90% of them seen once. Sequenced input: PBMCs or T cells enriched from blood (not recorded which). The receptors here all came from a young man who had recovered from COVID-19. Each CDR3 is given with its conserved first and last residue. D genes are given only for firm matches. The size field is filled for only some rows; it gives once, few, many or a size class.

TRBV7-6	-	TRBJ2-7	-	TGTGCCAGCAGCCCTCGGGGTGGAGGTCCGAACTACGAGCAGTACTTC	CASSPRGGGPNYEQYF
TRBV5-6	-	TRBJ2-1	-	TGTGCCAGCAGCCGACAGACGAATGAGCAGTTCTTC	CASSRQTNEQFF
TRBV28	TRBD1	TRBJ2-2	-	TGTGCCAGCACAAAAACCGGGACAGGGAGCGGGGAGCTGTTTTTT	CASTKTGTGSGELFF
TRBV5-6	-	TRBJ2-7	once	TGTGCCAGCAGCCTAATACAAACGGGGTTGGTGTACGAGCAGTACTTC	CASSLIQTGLVYEQYF
TRBV7-2	TRBD2	TRBJ2-2	-	TGTGCCAGCAGCCGGACTAGCGGGGTGAACACCGGGGAGCTGTTTTTT	CASSRTSGVNTGELFF
TRBV19	-	TRBJ1-1	-	TGTGCCAGCTCCGCGGTGATGAACACTGAAGCTTTCTTT	CASSAVMNTEAFF
TRBV10-2	-	TRBJ2-5	-	TGCGCCAGCAGTGATGGCACCTCGTACCAAGAGACCCAGTACTTC	CASSDGTSYQETQYF
TRBV7-9	TRBD2	TRBJ2-1	-	TGTGCCAGCAGCTTCCAGCGGGAGAGGTCTGAGCAGTTCTTC	CASSFQRERSEQFF
TRBV5-4	TRBD1	TRBJ1-1	-	TGTGCCAGCAGCATGGGACAGGGCGCGACTGAAGCTTTCTTT	CASSMGQGATEAFF
TRBV6-4	TRBD2	TRBJ2-7	-	TGTGCCAGCAGGAACCACTTTAGCGGGGCCGAGGATAGGGAGCAGTACTTC	CASRNHFSGAEDREQYF
TRBV28	TRBD1	TRBJ2-7	-	TGTGCCAGCAGTTCCCAGGGGACAGGGGGCCACGAGCAGTACTTC	CASSSQGTGGHEQYF
TRBV7-3	-	TRBJ1-1	-	TGTGCCAGCAGCTTAGGCGGGGCAGCGGGCACTGAAGCTTTCTTT	CASSLGGAAGTEAFF
TRBV5-1	-	TRBJ2-7	-	TGCGCCAGCAGAAATCAGGACTCCTACGAGCAGTACTTC	CASRNQDSYEQYF
TRBV29-1	-	TRBJ2-7	-	TGCAGCGTTGAAGGTGCGAATACCTACGAGCAGTACTTC	CSVEGANTYEQYF
TRBV13	-	TRBJ1-1	once	TGTGCCAGCAGCTTAGACAGAGACACTGAAGCTTTCTTT	CASSLDRDTEAFF
TRBV4-3	TRBD1	TRBJ2-4	-	TGCGCCAGCAGCCCAACGACAGGGGCCATTCAGTACTTC	CASSPTTGAIQYF
TRBV30	TRBD1	TRBJ2-7	-	TGTGCCTGGAGTTCCGGGACAGCTACCTACGAGCAGTACTTC	CAWSSGTATYEQYF
TRBV28	-	TRBJ2-5	-	TGTGCCAGCAGTCCTCCGGGAACTCCAGAGACCCAGTACTTC	CASSPPGTPETQYF
TRBV19	-	TRBJ1-5	-	TGTGCCAGTAGTGACAGAAATAGCAATCAGCCCCAGCATTTT	CASSDRNSNQPQHF
TRBV9	TRBD1	TRBJ2-3	-	TGTGCCAGCAGCGCCAACAGGGGGCGCTTGGTAGATACGCAGTATTTT	CASSANRGRLVDTQYF
TRBV27	TRBD1	TRBJ1-5	-	TGTGCCAGCAGGGCGGGACAGAGGTTTAATCAGCCCCAGCATTTT	CASRAGQRFNQPQHF
TRBV28	-	TRBJ2-3	-	TGTGCCAGCAGGGGGGCAGGACTCCCGAATACGCAGTATTTT	CASRGAGLPNTQYF
TRBV27	TRBD1	TRBJ1-2	-	TGTGCCAGCAGTTCGTCCGGGACAGGGGTTGGTGGCTACACCTTC	CASSSSGTGVGGYTF
TRBV27	TRBD1	TRBJ2-6	-	TGTGCCAGCAGCTCCGGGACAGGGTTACCTGGGGCCAACGTCCTGACTTTC	CASSSGTGLPGANVLTF
TRBV7-8	-	TRBJ1-5	-	TGTGCCAGCAGCTCCCCGAGGGGGGGGGCGCGCGGTCAGCCCCAGCATTTT	CASSSPRGGARGQPQHF
TRBV28	TRBD1	TRBJ2-5	-	TGTGCCAGCAGTCTCCGGGACAGGGAAGAGACCCAGTACTTC	CASSLRDREETQYF
TRBV7-9	TRBD1	TRBJ1-6	-	TGTGCCAGCAGCTCACCGGGACAGGGGTATAATTCACCCCTCCACTTT	CASSSPGQGYNSPLHF
TRBV2	-	TRBJ1-6	-	TGTGCCAGCCGAACTTCCTCACCCCTCCACTTT	CASRTSSPLHF
TRBV4-3	-	TRBJ1-3	-	TGCGCCAGCAGCCAATCTGGACAGTTCCGCTCTGGAAACACCATATATTTT	CASSQSGQFRSGNTIYF